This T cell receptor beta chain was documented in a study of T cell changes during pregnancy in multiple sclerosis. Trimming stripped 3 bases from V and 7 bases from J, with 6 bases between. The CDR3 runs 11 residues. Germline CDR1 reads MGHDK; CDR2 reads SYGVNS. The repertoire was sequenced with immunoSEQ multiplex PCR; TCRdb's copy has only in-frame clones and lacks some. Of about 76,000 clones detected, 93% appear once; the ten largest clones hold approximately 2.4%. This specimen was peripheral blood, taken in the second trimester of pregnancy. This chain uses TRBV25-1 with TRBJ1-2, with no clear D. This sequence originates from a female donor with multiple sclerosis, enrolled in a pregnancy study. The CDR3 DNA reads TGTGCCAGCAGTGATAGCCTTGGCTACACCTTC. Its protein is CASSDSLGYTF.